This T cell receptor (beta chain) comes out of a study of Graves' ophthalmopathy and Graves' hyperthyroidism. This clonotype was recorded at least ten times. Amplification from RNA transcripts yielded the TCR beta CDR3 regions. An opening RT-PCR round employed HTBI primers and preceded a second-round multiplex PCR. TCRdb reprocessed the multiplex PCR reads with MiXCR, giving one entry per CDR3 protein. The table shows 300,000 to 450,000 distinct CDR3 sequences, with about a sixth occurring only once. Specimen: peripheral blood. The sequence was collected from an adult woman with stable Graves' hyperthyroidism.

CDR3 sequence: CASSSGGNTIYF. The CDR3 nucleotides are TGTGCCAGCTCCTCAGGTGGAAACACCATATATTTT. The chain carries TRBV7-9 and TRBJ1-3; D ambiguous. Per germline, CDR1 SEHNR and CDR2 FQNEAQ (reference sequence). The V and J ends lost 8 bases and 3 bases respectively, with 8 bases between them. The CDR3 covers 12 residues.